A selection of T cell receptor beta chains follows, all from one sample in a study of beta chain features in type 1 diabetes. Data came from immunoSEQ multiplex PCR; TCRdb stores just in-frame clones and leaves some out. The sample lists under 400,000 clones; around 20% were seen once. Sequenced material: naive CD4+ T cells from blood. These receptors all come from a woman aged 18 to 35 in good health. Each CDR3 is given with its conserved first and last residue. D genes are given only for firm matches. Expanded clones are given a class, and other clones once, few, many or no size at all.

clone size | J gene | D gene | V gene | CDR3 protein | CDR3 DNA
few | TRBJ2-1 | - | TRBV30 | CAWNIGGHEQFF | TGTGCCTGGAATATCGGAGGACATGAGCAGTTCTTC
- | TRBJ1-1 | TRBD1 | TRBV18 | CASSHGQEYTEAFF | TGTGCCAGCTCACATGGACAGGAGTACACTGAAGCTTTCTTT
few | TRBJ1-2 | TRBD1 | TRBV7-2 | CASSSFWGQGENYGYTF | TGTGCCAGCAGCTCTTTCTGGGGACAGGGGGAGAACTATGGCTACACCTTC
- | TRBJ1-5 | TRBD1 | TRBV30 | CAWGTGNQPQHF | TGTGCCTGGGGGACAGGGAACCAGCCCCAGCATTTT
- | TRBJ2-1 | TRBD2 | TRBV5-1 | CASSLASGGYNEQFF | TGCGCCAGCAGCTTGGCGAGCGGGGGTTACAATGAGCAGTTCTTC
- | TRBJ1-1 | - | TRBV5-1 | CASSLGGGEGEAFF | TGCGCCAGCAGCTTGGGGGGGGGAGAAGGTGAAGCTTTCTTT
few | TRBJ2-1 | TRBD2 | TRBV30 | CAWSPQRERNEQFF | TGTGCCTGGAGTCCCCAGCGGGAGAGGAATGAGCAGTTCTTC
few | TRBJ2-7 | - | TRBV13 | CASSTRLLSYEQYF | TGTGCCAGCAGCACCAGACTGCTGTCCTACGAGCAGTACTTC
- | TRBJ2-7 | TRBD2 | TRBV27 | CASSFSSGSSYEQYF | TGTGCCAGCAGTTTCTCTAGCGGGAGCTCCTACGAGCAGTACTTC
- | TRBJ2-1 | TRBD1 | TRBV2 | CASSENPGTGWTPFF | TGTGCCAGCAGTGAAAACCCCGGGACAGGGTGGACCCCATTCTTC
- | TRBJ2-7 | TRBD2 | TRBV4-2 | CASSQGSSGYEQYF | TGTGCCAGCAGCCAAGGGTCTAGCGGGTACGAGCAGTACTTC
- | TRBJ2-1 | TRBD2 | TRBV29-1 | CSVSGTSTSLTYNEQFF | TGCAGCGTTTCCGGGACTAGTACCTCTTTAACCTACAATGAGCAGTTCTTC
few | TRBJ2-1 | - | TRBV7-2 | CASSVRGYNEQFF | TGTGCCAGCAGCGTTAGGGGATACAATGAGCAGTTCTTC
- | TRBJ2-1 | TRBD2 | TRBV5-1 | CASSYSGTSVNEQFF | TGCGCCAGCAGCTACTCCGGGACTAGCGTCAATGAGCAGTTCTTC
- | TRBJ2-7 | TRBD2 | TRBV5-1 | CASRPGTSGYEQYF | TGCGCCAGCAGGCCCGGGACTAGCGGCTACGAGCAGTACTTC
- | TRBJ2-3 | TRBD2 | TRBV4-3 | CASSQAGGLPPDTQYF | TGCGCCAGCAGCCAAGCGGGGGGGCTCCCGCCAGATACGCAGTATTTT